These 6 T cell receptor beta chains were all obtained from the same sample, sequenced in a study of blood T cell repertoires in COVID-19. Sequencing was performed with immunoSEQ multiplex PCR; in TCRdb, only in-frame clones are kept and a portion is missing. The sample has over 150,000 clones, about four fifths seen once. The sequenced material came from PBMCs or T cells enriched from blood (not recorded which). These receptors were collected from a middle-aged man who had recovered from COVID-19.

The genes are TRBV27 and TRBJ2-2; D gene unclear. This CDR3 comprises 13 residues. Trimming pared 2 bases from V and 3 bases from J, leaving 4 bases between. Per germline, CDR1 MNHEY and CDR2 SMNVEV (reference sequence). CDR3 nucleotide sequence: TGTGCCAGCAGTTTAGAGCACACCGGGGAGCTGTTTTTT. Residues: CASSLEHTGELFF.

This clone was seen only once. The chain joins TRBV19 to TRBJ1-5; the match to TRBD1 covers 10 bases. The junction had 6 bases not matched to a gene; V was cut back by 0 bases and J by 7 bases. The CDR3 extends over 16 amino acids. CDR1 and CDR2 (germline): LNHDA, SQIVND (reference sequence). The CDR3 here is CASSIDRQGARQPQHF. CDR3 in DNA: TGTGCCAGTAGTATAGATCGACAGGGGGCAAGGCAGCCCCAGCATTTT.

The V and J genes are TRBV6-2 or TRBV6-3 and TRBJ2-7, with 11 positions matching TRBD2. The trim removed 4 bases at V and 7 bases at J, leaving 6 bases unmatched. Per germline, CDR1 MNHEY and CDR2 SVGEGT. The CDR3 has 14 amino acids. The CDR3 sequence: CASSFGLAGSEQYF. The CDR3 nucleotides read TGTGCCAGCAGTTTCGGACTAGCGGGTAGTGAGCAGTACTTC.

The CDR3 DNA reads as TGTGCCATCAGTTACAGACAGGGGGGAGACACTGAAGCTTTCTTT. Translating gives CAISYRQGGDTEAFF. The chain carries TRBV10-3 and TRBJ1-1, with 9 positions matching TRBD1. V was clipped by 5 bases and J by 3 bases; unmatched bases: 7. The CDR3 length is 15 residues. Germline lookup yields CDR1 ENHRY and CDR2 SYGVKD.

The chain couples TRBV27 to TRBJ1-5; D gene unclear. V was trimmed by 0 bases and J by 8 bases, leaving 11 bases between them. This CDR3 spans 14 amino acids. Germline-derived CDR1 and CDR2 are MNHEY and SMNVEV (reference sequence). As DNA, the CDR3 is TGTGCCAGCAGTTTATCGGCGGTCATAGAGCCCCAGCATTTT. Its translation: CASSLSAVIEPQHF.

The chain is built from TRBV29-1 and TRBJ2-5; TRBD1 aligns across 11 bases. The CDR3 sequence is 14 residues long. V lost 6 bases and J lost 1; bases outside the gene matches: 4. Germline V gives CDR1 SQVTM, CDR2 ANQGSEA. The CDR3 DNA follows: TGCAGCGTGGTGGGGACAGGGGGCCAAGAGACCCAGTACTTC. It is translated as CSVVGTGGQETQYF.